Listed here are 18 T cell receptor beta chains from one sample, sequenced in a study of beta chain features in type 1 diabetes. Overall study results and limits: In all four CD4+ subsets, TCRB CDR3 length was significantly, moderately reduced in type 1 diabetes.

Expressed TCRB transcripts got sequenced, as all isolated RNA was reverse transcribed. Produced via immunoSEQ multiplex PCR; TCRdb's table is partial and in-frame only. The table records about 340,000 clones, approximately 13% of them present only once. Their recognized antigens are unknown. The sample consisted of naive CD4+ T cells from blood. All receptors derive from a young woman with type 1 diabetes.

This clone showed up just a few times. The chain couples TRBV9 to TRBJ1-5; the match to TRBD1 covers 11 bases. Germline CDR1 SGDLS, CDR2 YYNGEE. CDR3 length: 15 amino acids. V lost 4 bases, J lost 5 bases, and 5 bases stayed unmatched. The CDR3 nucleotides are TGTGCCAGCAGCCCAAGGACAGGGGGCGATCAGCCCCAGCATTTT. It specifies CASSPRTGGDQPQHF. Full variable domain (missing parts from reference TRBV9 and TRBJ1-5): DSGVTQTPKHLITATGQRVTLRCSPRSGDLSVYWYQQSLDQGLQFLIQYYNGEERAKGNILERFSAQQFPDLHSELNLSSLELGDSALYFCASSPRTGGDQPQHFGDGTRLSIL.

A few counts support this clone. V is TRBV28 and J is TRBJ2-7; TRBD2 agrees at 7 bases. J lost 3 bases, V lost 4 bases, and 12 bases had no gene match. The germline gives CDR1 MDHEN, CDR2 SYDVKM. The CDR3 has 16 residues. CDR3 region: CASSSPGGGLHYEQYF. CDR3 nucleotides: TGTGCCAGCAGTTCTCCAGGCGGGGGACTGCACTACGAGCAGTACTTC.

This clone was counted a few times. This chain uses TRBV5-1 with TRBJ1-5; a possible D gene is TRBD1 (5 bases). The CDR3 covers 16 residues. V was shortened by 0 bases and J by 5 bases, with 15 bases between the two germline ends. CDR1 is SGHRS and CDR2 is YFSETQ in the germline V gene. The CDR3 bases are TGCGCCAGCAGCTTGGGAACTGGGGCCGGACATCAGCCCCAGCATTTT. It encodes CASSLGTGAGHQPQHF.

Only a few counts were recorded for this clone. The J gene is TRBJ1-2, the V gene TRBV19; maybe TRBD1 (5 bases). CDR1 and CDR2 from the germline V gene are LNHDA and SQIVND (reference sequence). V was clipped by 5 bases and J by 1 base, with 11 bases between them. This CDR3 is 14 amino acids long. CDR3 region: CASSLKTDNYGYTF. Written as DNA, the CDR3 is TGTGCCAGTAGTCTGAAGACAGATAACTATGGCTACACCTTC.

This clone showed up just a few times. This chain links TRBV28 with TRBJ2-5; 11 nucleotides line up with TRBD1. CDR1 and CDR2 (germline): MDHEN, SYDVKM. The length of the CDR3 is 13 residues. V trimming: 8 bases; J trimming: 7 bases; junction bases outside the gene matches: 6. In DNA form, the CDR3 reads TGTGCCAGCCGGGACAGGGGGGATGGGACCCAGTACTTC. This codes for CASRDRGDGTQYF. The whole variable domain, remainder taken from reference TRBV28 and TRBJ2-5, is DVKVTQSSRYLVKRTGEKVFLECVQDMDHENMFWYRQDPGLGLRLIYFSYDVKMKEKGDIPEGYSVSREKKERFSLILESASTNQTSMYLCASRDRGDGTQYFGPGTRLLVL.

In its sample, this clone was seen a few times. J is TRBJ2-1 and V is TRBV5-1; tentative D call: TRBD1 (5 bases). The germline CDR1 and CDR2 sequences are SGHRS and YFSETQ. This CDR3 contains 15 residues. V gave up 2 bases and J gave up 2 bases, with 11 bases separating them. The CDR3 nucleotides read TGCGCCAGCAGCTTAGGCAGGGCCGCCTACAATGAGCAGTTCTTC. Its translation is CASSLGRAAYNEQFF.

The V gene is TRBV11-2, the J gene TRBJ2-1; 9 positions match TRBD1. Per the germline V gene, CDR1 is SGHAT and CDR2 is FQNNGV. The junction had 1 base not matched to a gene; V was cut back by 4 bases and J by 0 bases. The CDR3 spans 15 residues. CDR3 amino acids: CASSSGQGSYNEQFF. Here the CDR3 DNA reads TGTGCCAGCAGCTCGGGACAGGGCTCCTACAATGAGCAGTTCTTC. The whole variable domain, filled in from reference TRBV11-2 and TRBJ2-1, reads EAGVAQSPRYKIIEKRQSVAFWCNPISGHATLYWYQQILGQGPKLLIQFQNNGVVDDSQLPKDRFSAERLKGVDSTLKIQPAKLEDSAVYLCASSSGQGSYNEQFFGPGTRLTVL.

The rearrangement joins TRBV9 to TRBJ2-1, with a weak D call TRBD1 (5 bases). CDR3 size: 14 residues. V dropped 4 bases and J dropped 6 bases, with 14 bases sitting between them. The germline V gene encodes CDR1 SGDLS and CDR2 YYNGEE. The CDR3 bases are TGTGCCAGCAGCCCCCGCCAGGGTTCCAATGAGCAGTTCTTC. This translates into CASSPRQGSNEQFF.

This clone turned up a few times. The genes are TRBV9 and TRBJ2-3, with 8 bases aligning to TRBD2. CDR1 and CDR2 (germline): SGDLS, YYNGEE. CDR3 length: 15 residues. Unmatched junction bases numbered 12, after V lost 4 bases and J lost 8 bases. The CDR3 here is CASSPGTSAGGTQYF. As DNA, the CDR3 is TGTGCCAGCAGCCCCGGTACGTCCGCGGGAGGTACGCAGTATTTT.

This clone was counted between two and nine times. The J gene is TRBJ2-1, the V gene TRBV5-1; D unclear. Germline V gene data show CDR1 as SGHRS and CDR2 as YFSETQ. Trimming shortened V by 1 base and J by 5 bases, and 13 bases separated the two germline ends. The CDR3 loop spans 15 amino acids. The CDR3 region is CASSLFPSLDNEQFF. CDR3 DNA sequence: TGCGCCAGCAGCTTGTTCCCTAGTCTCGACAATGAGCAGTTCTTC.

This clone was seen more than once but under ten times. CDR3: CASSPPGQGNYEQYF. CDR3 sequence (DNA): TGTGCCAGCTCACCTCCTGGACAGGGGAACTACGAGCAGTACTTC. V and J are TRBV18 and TRBJ2-7; 9 nucleotides align to TRBD1. With 3 bases clipped from V and 3 bases from J, the junction kept 6 bases outside the gene matches. The CDR3 extends over 15 amino acids. Per the germline V gene, CDR1 is KGHSH and CDR2 is LQKENI.

This clone occurred a few times. The chain recombines TRBV6-6 with TRBJ1-5; D may be TRBD1 (6 bases). Germline loops: CDR1 MNHNY, CDR2 SVGAGI (reference sequence). V lost 6 bases, J lost 0 bases, and 9 bases lay in between. The CDR3 extends over 14 amino acids. The CDR3 DNA follows: TGTGCCAGCAGGGAGGACAGTAGCAATCAGCCCCAGCATTTT. Translation: CASREDSSNQPQHF.

This clone was recorded a few times. This chain connects TRBV5-1 to TRBJ2-6; 11 bases line up with TRBD1. With V trimmed by 2 bases and J by 4 bases, 8 bases remained unmatched. In germline, CDR1 is SGHRS, CDR2 YFSETQ. The CDR3 extends over 18 amino acids. The CDR3 spells CASSFTGQGAFGANVLTF. CDR3 nucleotide sequence: TGCGCCAGCAGCTTCACCGGACAGGGGGCCTTCGGGGCCAACGTCCTGACTTTC.

The CDR3 region is CASSVMAGISLVEQYF. The CDR3 region has the DNA TGTGCCAGCAGCGTGATGGCGGGGATTTCTCTTGTCGAGCAGTACTTC. The rearrangement links TRBV11-2 to TRBJ2-7; possibly TRBD2 for D (6 bases). Germline V CDR1 and CDR2: SGHAT, FQNNGV. Deletions cut 5 bases from V and 6 bases from J, with 23 bases between. This CDR3 has 16 residues. Filled out from reference TRBV11-2 and TRBJ2-7, the complete variable domain reads EAGVAQSPRYKIIEKRQSVAFWCNPISGHATLYWYQQILGQGPKLLIQFQNNGVVDDSQLPKDRFSAERLKGVDSTLKIQPAKLEDSAVYLCASSVMAGISLVEQYFGPGTRLTVT.

V and J are TRBV11-2 and TRBJ2-3, with D maybe TRBD2 (6 bases). The length of the CDR3 is 15 residues. V was cut by 5 bases and J by 2 bases, with 14 bases left in between. Germline CDR1 reads SGHAT; CDR2 reads FQNNGV. The CDR3 DNA is TGTGCCAGCAGCAAATCCGGGACTTACACAGATACGCAGTATTTT. It translates to CASSKSGTYTDTQYF.

About this clone: This CDR3 is also generated by other DNA sequences in the sample. This sequence joins TRBV7-9 and TRBJ2-3, with D unclear. CDR1 is SEHNR, CDR2 FQNEAQ, per germline (reference sequence). The CDR3 has 12 residues. V dropped 2 bases and J dropped 4 bases, with 4 bases sitting between them. As DNA, the CDR3 is TGTGCCAGCAGCTTACTCTCAGATACGCAGTATTTT. Its translation is CASSLLSDTQYF.

This clone has more than one count but fewer than ten. The rearrangement links TRBV4-2 to TRBJ2-1; possibly TRBD1 for D (5 bases). CDR1 and CDR2 from the germline V gene are LGHNA and YNFKEQ. Trimming took 0 bases from V and 0 from J, leaving 15 bases between them. The CDR3 sequence is 18 residues long. This CDR3 reads CASSQERWGSGSYNEQFF. The CDR3 nucleotides read TGTGCCAGCAGCCAAGAGAGGTGGGGCTCTGGCTCCTACAATGAGCAGTTCTTC.

The V call is TRBV4-3, the J call TRBJ2-3; no firm D call. In germline, CDR1 is LGHNA, CDR2 YSLEER. The CDR3 is 18 residues long. V lost 4 bases and J 1 base, leaving 21 bases between the germline ends. The CDR3 reads CASSPSRVDTSRTDTQYF. CDR3 nucleotides: TGCGCCAGCAGCCCCAGTCGCGTAGACACTTCCCGCACAGATACGCAGTATTTT.